A selection of T cell receptor beta chains follows, all from one sample in a study of brain T cells in children with intractable seizures. Assay: immunoSEQ multiplex PCR; the TCRdb copy retains only in-frame clones and omits some. The table includes about 350,000 clones, approximately 93% detected once. Material: peripheral blood, obtained about 5 months after surgery. The origin of the receptors is a boy younger than two with tuberous sclerosis and intractable seizures. Both conserved end residues are part of each CDR3. Fields, in order: CDR3 DNA, CDR3 protein, J gene, V gene, D gene. A D gene is named only where the DNA matches it firmly.

TGCGCCAGCAGCTTGGCCCCGGCAGGGCAGTTCGAGACTGAAGCTTTCTTT CASSLAPAGQFETEAFF TRBJ1-1 TRBV5-1 .
TGTGCCAGCAGTGAATTCTCCGGGGTTCAGGATACGCAGTATTTT CASSEFSGVQDTQYF TRBJ2-3 TRBV25-1 .
TGCGCCAGCAGCCCCTGGACATCCTCTAACTATGGCTACACCTTC CASSPWTSSNYGYTF TRBJ1-2 TRBV4-1 .
TGTGCCAGCAGTCCCTCCTTCCTCACAGATACGCAGTATTTT CASSPSFLTDTQYF TRBJ2-3 TRBV27 .
TGTGCCAGCAGAAGGGCCCCCGAAGGCGCAGATACGCAGTATTTT CASRRAPEGADTQYF TRBJ2-3 TRBV9 .
TGCGCCAGCAGCCAAGACTTCCAGGGATTCTCCTACGAGCAGTACTTC CASSQDFQGFSYEQYF TRBJ2-7 TRBV4-1 .
TGTGCCAGCAGCTTAACCCCGCTTCCGAACACTGAAGCTTTCTTT CASSLTPLPNTEAFF TRBJ1-1 TRBV7-8 .
TGTGCCAGCACAACCGGGACAGGAGCTGAAAAACTGTTTTTT CASTTGTGAEKLFF TRBJ1-4 TRBV25-1 TRBD1
TGTGCCACCAGTGATGAACAGGGAAACACTGAAGCTTTCTTT CATSDEQGNTEAFF TRBJ1-1 TRBV24-1 .
TGTGCCAGCACCCGAGAGGCGGCCCTTCCCTACGAGCAGTACTTC CASTREAALPYEQYF TRBJ2-7 TRBV13 .
TGTGCCAGTAGTCCCGGGGGGCCTCAACGGGGCTACACCTTC CASSPGGPQRGYTF TRBJ1-2 TRBV19 .
TGTGCCAGCAGTGAATCGGACAGGGCCTACGAGCAGTACTTC CASSESDRAYEQYF TRBJ2-7 TRBV6-1 TRBD1
TGTGCCAGCAGCTTAGTCTTAGTCCAAGGGAGAGGTAGGGACAATGAGCAGTTCTTC CASSLVLVQGRGRDNEQFF TRBJ2-1 TRBV7-8 .
TGTGCCAGCAGCAAAGAGGGGGCGCGGTCACCCCTCCACTTT CASSKEGARSPLHF TRBJ1-6 TRBV21-1 .
TGCGCCAGCAGCGAGTCGGGGGCCTCCTACAATGAGCAGTTCTTC CASSESGASYNEQFF TRBJ2-1 TRBV5-1 .
TGCAGCGTTGATCGGAGGGGAGCTTTCTTT CSVDRRGAFF TRBJ1-1 TRBV29-1 .
TGCACCAGCAGCCCGCAGGGGGGAACCCAGTACTTC CTSSPQGGTQYF TRBJ2-5 TRBV1 .
TGTGCCAGCAGCGCTAGCGGGGCACCCTACGAGCAGTACTTC CASSASGAPYEQYF TRBJ2-7 TRBV7-3 TRBD2
TGTGCCTGGAGCCTAAAATACCGGGGGGCGCGGTCTCCTGAAGCTTTCTTT CAWSLKYRGARSPEAFF TRBJ1-1 TRBV30 .
TGTGCCATCAGTGGAGGGCAGACAATCACCCCCAATCAGCCCCAGCATTTT CAISGGQTITPNQPQHF TRBJ1-5 TRBV10-3 .
TGTGCCAGCAGCCAAGATGTCCGTACGAGCTCCTACGAGCAGTACTTC CASSQDVRTSSYEQYF TRBJ2-7 TRBV3-1/TRBV3-2 .
TGTGCCAGTAGGGGTAGCGGGGGGTACAATGAGCAGTTCTTC CASRGSGGYNEQFF TRBJ2-1 TRBV19 TRBD2
TGTGCCAGCAGCTTGGGGACAGGGAACGTGAACACTGAAGCTTTCTTT CASSLGTGNVNTEAFF TRBJ1-1 TRBV5-8 TRBD1
TGTGCCAGCAGTGAGGTGAACAGGGTGGGCTACGAGCAGTACTTC CASSEVNRVGYEQYF TRBJ2-7 TRBV6-4 .